The source of this TCR beta chain is a study of T cell responses to AZD1222 COVID-19 vaccine. This clone showed up just once. Its matching antigen is unknown. Other DNA variants within this sample encode the same CDR3. Study-level results: Among those given AZD1222, only 6 or 7 were seropositive at baseline. Unmutated variant regions are reportedly the target of nearly half of TCRs that are spike-specific. Clonal diversity was possibly underestimated; the donors were predominantly white British and more often female. All repertoire sampling was performed exclusively after the peak T cell response.

Using immunoSEQ multiplex PCR, the repertoire was profiled, and TCRdb retains in-frame clones only, with some absent. The sample consists of 210,000 or so clones, around 93% of them appearing once. V was clipped by 1 base and J by 4 bases, with 8 bases between them. The CDR3 loop spans 14 amino acids. Germline V CDR1 and CDR2: MDHEN, SYDVKM. Sequencing was performed on peripheral blood, taken on day 0 of MenACWY control vaccination. V usage is TRBV28 and J usage is TRBJ1-5, with a tentative D call TRBD1 (5 bases). This TCR derives from an adult in good health. The DNA of the CDR3 is TGTGCCAGCAGTTTATCTCAGGGTAATCAGCCCCAGCATTTT. Protein sequence: CASSLSQGNQPQHF.